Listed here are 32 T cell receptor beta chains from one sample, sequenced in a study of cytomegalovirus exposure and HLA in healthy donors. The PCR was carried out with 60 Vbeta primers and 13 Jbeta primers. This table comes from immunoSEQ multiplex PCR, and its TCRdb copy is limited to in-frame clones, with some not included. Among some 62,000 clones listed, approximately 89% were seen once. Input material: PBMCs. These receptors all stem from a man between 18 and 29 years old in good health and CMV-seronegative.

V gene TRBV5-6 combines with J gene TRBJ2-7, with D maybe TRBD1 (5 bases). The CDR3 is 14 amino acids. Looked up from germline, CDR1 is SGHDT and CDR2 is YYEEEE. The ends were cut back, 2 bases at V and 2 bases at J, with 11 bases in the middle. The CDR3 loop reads CASSLGQGPYEQYF. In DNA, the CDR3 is TGTGCCAGCAGCTTAGGTCAGGGTCCCTACGAGCAGTACTTC.

The CDR3 nucleotides are TGCGCCAGCAGCCGGGCGGTTGGGGGGTATAGCGAGCAGTACTTC. This encodes CASSRAVGGYSEQYF. The chain has TRBV4-1 and TRBJ2-7, with D possibly TRBD2 on 6 matching bases. Trimming took off 4 bases at V and 6 bases at J, with 19 bases between the two ends. This CDR3 comprises 15 residues. Germline V CDR1 and CDR2: MGHRA, YSYEKL.

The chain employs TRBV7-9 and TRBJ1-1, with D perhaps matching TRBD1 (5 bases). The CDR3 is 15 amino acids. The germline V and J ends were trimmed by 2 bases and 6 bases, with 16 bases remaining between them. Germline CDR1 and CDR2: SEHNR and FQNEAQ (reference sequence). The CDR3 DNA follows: TGTGCCAGCAGCTTAAGGACATTAAAGGGCGCTGAAGCTTTCTTT. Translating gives CASSLRTLKGAEAFF.

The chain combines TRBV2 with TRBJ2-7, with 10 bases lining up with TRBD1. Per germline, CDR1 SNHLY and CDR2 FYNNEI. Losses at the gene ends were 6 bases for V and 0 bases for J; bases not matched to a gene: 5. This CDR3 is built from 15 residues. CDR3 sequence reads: CASRPGTGDSYEQYF. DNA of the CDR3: TGTGCCAGCAGACCTGGGACAGGGGACTCCTACGAGCAGTACTTC.

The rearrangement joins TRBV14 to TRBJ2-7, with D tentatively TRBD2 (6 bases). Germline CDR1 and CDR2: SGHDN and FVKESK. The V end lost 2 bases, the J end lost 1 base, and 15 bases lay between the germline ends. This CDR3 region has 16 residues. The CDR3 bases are TGTGCCAGCAGCCAATCGCGGGGTGCGGCGTCCTACGAGCAGTACTTC. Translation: CASSQSRGAASYEQYF.

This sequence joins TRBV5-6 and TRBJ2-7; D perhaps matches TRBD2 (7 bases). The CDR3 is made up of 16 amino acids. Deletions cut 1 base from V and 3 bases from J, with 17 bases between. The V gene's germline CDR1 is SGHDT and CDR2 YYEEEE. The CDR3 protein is CASSLLRGGRFYEQYF. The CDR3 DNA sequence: TGTGCCAGCAGCTTGTTAAGGGGGGGAAGATTCTACGAGCAGTACTTC.

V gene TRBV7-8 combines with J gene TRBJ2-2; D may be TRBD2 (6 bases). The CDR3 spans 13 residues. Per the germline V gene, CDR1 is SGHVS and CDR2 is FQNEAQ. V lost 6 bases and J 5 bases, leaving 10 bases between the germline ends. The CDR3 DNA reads TGTGCCAGCAGTCCGCGGGAAACCGGGGAGCTGTTTTTT. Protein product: CASSPRETGELFF.

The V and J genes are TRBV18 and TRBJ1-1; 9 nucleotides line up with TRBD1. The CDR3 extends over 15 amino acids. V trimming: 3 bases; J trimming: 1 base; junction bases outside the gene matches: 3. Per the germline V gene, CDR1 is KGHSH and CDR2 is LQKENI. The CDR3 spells CASSPLTGGNTEAFF. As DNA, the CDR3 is TGTGCCAGCTCACCTCTGACAGGGGGGAACACTGAAGCTTTCTTT.

In nucleotides, the CDR3 is TGTGCCAGCAGGGGAACAGGGGGCAAGAATTCACCCCTCCACTTT. This sequence encodes CASRGTGGKNSPLHF. The V and J genes are TRBV6-5 and TRBJ1-6; 9 positions match TRBD1. Germline CDR1 is MNHEY and CDR2 is SVGAGI. CDR3 length: 15 residues. Germline trimming cut 6 bases from V and 7 bases from J; bases unmatched to any gene: 7.

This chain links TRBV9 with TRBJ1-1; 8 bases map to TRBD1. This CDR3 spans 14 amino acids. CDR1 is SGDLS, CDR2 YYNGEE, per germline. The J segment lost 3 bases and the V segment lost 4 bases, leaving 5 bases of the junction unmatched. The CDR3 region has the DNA TGTGCCAGCAGCTTGGGACAGGCTGACACTGAAGCTTTCTTT. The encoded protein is CASSLGQADTEAFF.

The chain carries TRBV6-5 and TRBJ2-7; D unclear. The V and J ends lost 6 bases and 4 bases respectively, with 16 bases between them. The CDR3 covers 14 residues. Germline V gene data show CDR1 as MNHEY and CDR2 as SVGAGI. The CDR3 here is CASSLRLGLYEQYF. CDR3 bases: TGTGCCAGCAGCCTGCGCCTTGGGCTGTACGAGCAGTACTTC.

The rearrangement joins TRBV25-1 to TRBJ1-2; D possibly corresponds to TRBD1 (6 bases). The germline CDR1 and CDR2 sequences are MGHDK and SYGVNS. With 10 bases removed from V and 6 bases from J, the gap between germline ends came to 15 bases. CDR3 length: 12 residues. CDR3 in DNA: TGTGCCACCGCCCAGGGGTATCATGGCTACACCTTC. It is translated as CATAQGYHGYTF.

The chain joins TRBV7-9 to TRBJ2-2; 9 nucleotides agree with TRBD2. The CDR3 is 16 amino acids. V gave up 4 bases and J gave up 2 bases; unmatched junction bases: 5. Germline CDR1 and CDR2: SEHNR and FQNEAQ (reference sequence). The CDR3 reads CASSSSGTSNTGELFF. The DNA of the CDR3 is TGTGCCAGCAGCTCCTCCGGGACTAGCAACACCGGGGAGCTGTTTTTT. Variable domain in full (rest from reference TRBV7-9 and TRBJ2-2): DTGVSQNPRHKITKRGQNVTFRCDPISEHNRLYWYRQTLGQGPEFLTYFQNEAQLEKSRLLSDRFSAERPKGSFSTLEIQRTEQGDSAMYLCASSSSGTSNTGELFFGEGSRLTVL.

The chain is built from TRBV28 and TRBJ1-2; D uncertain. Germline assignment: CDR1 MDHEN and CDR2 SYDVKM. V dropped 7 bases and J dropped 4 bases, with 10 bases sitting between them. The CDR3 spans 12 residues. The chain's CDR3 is CASNVQTYGYTF. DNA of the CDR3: TGTGCCAGCAATGTACAGACCTATGGCTACACCTTC.

As DNA, the CDR3 is TGTGCCAGCAGGACAGGGACGTCCTATAATTCACCCCTCCACTTT. Amino acids: CASRTGTSYNSPLHF. The chain has TRBV28 and TRBJ1-6; 7 positions agree with TRBD1. This CDR3 has 15 residues. Trimming cost V 6 bases and J 1 base; bases outside gene matches: 3. In germline, CDR1 is MDHEN, CDR2 SYDVKM.

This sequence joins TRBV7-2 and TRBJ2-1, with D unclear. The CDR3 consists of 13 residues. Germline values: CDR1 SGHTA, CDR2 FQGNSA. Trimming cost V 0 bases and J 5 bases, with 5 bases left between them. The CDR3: CASSLARDNEQFF. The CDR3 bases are TGTGCCAGCAGCTTAGCACGGGACAATGAGCAGTTCTTC.

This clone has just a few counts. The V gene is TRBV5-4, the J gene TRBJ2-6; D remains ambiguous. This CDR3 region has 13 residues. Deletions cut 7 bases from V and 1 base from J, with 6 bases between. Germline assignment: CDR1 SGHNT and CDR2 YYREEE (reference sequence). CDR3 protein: CASRASGANVLTF. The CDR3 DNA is TGTGCCAGCCGCGCTTCTGGGGCCAACGTCCTGACTTTC.

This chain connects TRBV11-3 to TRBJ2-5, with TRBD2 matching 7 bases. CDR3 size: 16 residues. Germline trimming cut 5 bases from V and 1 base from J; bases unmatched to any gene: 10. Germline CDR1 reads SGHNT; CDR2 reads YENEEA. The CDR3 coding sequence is TGTGCCAGCAGCCCCCGCGAGCCTAGCGGCCAAGAGACCCAGTACTTC. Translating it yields CASSPREPSGQETQYF.

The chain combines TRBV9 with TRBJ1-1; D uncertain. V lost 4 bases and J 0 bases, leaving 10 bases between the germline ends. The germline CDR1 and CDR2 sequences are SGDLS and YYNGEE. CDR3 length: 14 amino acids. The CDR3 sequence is CASSLSVMNTEAFF. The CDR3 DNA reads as TGTGCCAGCAGCCTCTCAGTTATGAACACTGAAGCTTTCTTT. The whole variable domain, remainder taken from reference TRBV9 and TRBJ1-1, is DSGVTQTPKHLITATGQRVTLRCSPRSGDLSVYWYQQSLDQGLQFLIQYYNGEERAKGNILERFSAQQFPDLHSELNLSSLELGDSALYFCASSLSVMNTEAFFGQGTRLTVV.

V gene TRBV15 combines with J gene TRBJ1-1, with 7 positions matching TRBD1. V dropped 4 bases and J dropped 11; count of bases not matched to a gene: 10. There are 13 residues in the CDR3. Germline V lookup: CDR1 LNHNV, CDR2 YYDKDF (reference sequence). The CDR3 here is CATSNRDRKLAFF. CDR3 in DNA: TGTGCCACCAGCAACCGGGACAGAAAGTTGGCTTTCTTT.

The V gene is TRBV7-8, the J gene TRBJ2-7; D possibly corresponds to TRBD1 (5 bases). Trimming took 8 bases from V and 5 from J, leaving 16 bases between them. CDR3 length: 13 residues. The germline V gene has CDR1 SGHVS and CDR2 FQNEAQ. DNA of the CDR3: TGTGCCAGCTGCCCAGCAGGGTACCACGAGCAGTACTTC. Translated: CASCPAGYHEQYF.

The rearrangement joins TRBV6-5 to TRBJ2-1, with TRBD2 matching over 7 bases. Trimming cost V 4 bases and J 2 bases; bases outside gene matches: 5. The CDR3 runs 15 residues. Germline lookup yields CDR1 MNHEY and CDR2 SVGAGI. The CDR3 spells CASSWGRATYNEQFF. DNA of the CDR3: TGTGCCAGCAGTTGGGGGAGGGCTACCTACAATGAGCAGTTCTTC.

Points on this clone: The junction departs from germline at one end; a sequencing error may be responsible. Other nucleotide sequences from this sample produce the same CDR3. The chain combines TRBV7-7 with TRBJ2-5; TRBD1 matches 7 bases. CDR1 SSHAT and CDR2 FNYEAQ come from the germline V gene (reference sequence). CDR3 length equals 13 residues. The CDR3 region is CASSLDREETQYF. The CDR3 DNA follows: TGTGCTAGCAGCCTCGACAGGGAGGAGACCCAGTACTTC.

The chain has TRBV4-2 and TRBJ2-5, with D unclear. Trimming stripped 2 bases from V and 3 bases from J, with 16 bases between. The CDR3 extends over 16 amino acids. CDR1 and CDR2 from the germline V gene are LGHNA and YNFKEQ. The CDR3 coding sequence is TGTGCCAGCAGCCAAATCCGGGTAGACGGAGAAGAGACCCAGTACTTC. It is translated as CASSQIRVDGEETQYF.

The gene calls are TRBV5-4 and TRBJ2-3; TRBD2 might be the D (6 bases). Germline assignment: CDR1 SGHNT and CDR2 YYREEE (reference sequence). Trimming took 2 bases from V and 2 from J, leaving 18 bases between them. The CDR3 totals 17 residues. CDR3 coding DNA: TGTGCCAGCAGCTTTCCCGGACGGGGGAGTACCACAGATACGCAGTATTTT. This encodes CASSFPGRGSTTDTQYF.

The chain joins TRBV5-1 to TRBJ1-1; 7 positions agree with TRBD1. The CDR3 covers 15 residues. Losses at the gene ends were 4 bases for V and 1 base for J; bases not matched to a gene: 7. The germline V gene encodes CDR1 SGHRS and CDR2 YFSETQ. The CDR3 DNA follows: TGCGCCAGCAGCCGGGAGGGACAGACGAACACTGAAGCTTTCTTT. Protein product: CASSREGQTNTEAFF.

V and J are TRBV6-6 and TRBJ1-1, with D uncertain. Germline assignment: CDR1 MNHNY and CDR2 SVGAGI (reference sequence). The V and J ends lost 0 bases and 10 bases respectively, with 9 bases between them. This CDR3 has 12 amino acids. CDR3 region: CASSYSLETAFF. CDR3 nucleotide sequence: TGTGCCAGCAGTTACTCCCTAGAGACAGCTTTCTTT.

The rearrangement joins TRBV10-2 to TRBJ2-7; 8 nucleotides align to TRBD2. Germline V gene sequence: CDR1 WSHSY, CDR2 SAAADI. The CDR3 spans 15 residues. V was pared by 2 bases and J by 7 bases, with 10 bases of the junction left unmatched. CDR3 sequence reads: CASSEKGSGVREQYF. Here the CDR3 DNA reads TGCGCCAGCAGTGAGAAGGGTAGCGGGGTGAGGGAGCAGTACTTC.

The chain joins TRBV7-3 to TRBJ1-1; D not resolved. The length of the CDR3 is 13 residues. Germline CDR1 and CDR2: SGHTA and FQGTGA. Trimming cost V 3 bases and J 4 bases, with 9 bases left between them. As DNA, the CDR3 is TGTGCCAGCAGCTTCGGGTTGAGCACTGAAGCTTTCTTT. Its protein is CASSFGLSTEAFF.

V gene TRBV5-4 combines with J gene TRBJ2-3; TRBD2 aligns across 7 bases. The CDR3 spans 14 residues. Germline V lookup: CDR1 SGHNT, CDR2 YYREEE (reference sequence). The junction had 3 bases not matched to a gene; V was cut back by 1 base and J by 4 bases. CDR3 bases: TGTGCCAGCAGCTTGTCAAGCGGGGCAGATACGCAGTATTTT. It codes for CASSLSSGADTQYF.

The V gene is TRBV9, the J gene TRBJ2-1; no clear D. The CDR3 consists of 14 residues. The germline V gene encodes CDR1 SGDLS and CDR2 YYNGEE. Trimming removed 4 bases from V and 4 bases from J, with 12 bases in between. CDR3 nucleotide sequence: TGTGCCAGCAGCTCCCGCGGTATTTACAATGAGCAGTTCTTC. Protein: CASSSRGIYNEQFF.

This CDR3 is CASSYNAGNTEAFF. The CDR3 nucleotides are TGTGCCAGCAGTTATAATGCGGGAAACACTGAAGCTTTCTTT. The chain has TRBV6-5 and TRBJ1-1; D is ambiguous. The CDR3 spans 14 residues. With 3 bases removed from V and 2 bases from J, the gap between germline ends came to 10 bases. Germline V gives CDR1 MNHEY, CDR2 SVGAGI.